Listed below are T cell receptor beta chains from one sample, sequenced in a study of identical twins. TCRdb called the 5' RACE reads again in MiXCR, with one record for every CDR3 protein. The sample contains roughly 250,000 distinct CDR3 sequences, about 7.3% of which appear only once. These data were also reused for a study on yellow fever vaccine responses in identical twins.

The sequencing sample was made of memory (CD45RO+) T cells sorted from blood. The source of these receptors is a woman aged 18-29 years in good health. CDR3s include the opening cysteine and the closing phenylalanine or tryptophan. The D gene is left open where the match is weak. For some rows the clone size is stated as once, few or many, or as a class when expanded; others skip it.

TGTGCCAGCAGCGTTCAGGTATACGAGCAGTACTTC	CASSVQVYEQYF	TRBV7-9	TRBJ2-7	.	.
TGTGCCAGCAGCTTAGGGAACTCACGGCTAGCGGGAGACCACCAAGAGACCCAGTACTTC	CASSLGNSRLAGDHQETQYF	TRBV7-8	TRBJ2-5	TRBD2	many
TGTGCCAGCAGTGAAGGGGGGCGCCTCACTGAAGCTTTCTTT	CASSEGGRLTEAFF	TRBV25-1	TRBJ1-1	.	few
TGTGCCAGCAGCCACTCAGCTAACGAGCAGTACTTC	CASSHSANEQYF	TRBV2	TRBJ2-7	.	many
TGTGCCAGCAGTTTCCCCCAGGGGTCCTACAATGAGCAGTTCTTC	CASSFPQGSYNEQFF	TRBV28	TRBJ2-1	.	few
TGCAGCGTCGGGTTAAACTCCTACGAGCAGTACTTC	CSVGLNSYEQYF	TRBV29-1	TRBJ2-7	.	.
TGTGCCACCAGTAGACAGGTCCAGGGTGAGCAGTTCTTC	CATSRQVQGEQFF	TRBV24-1	TRBJ2-1	.	.
TGTGCCAGCGCGAACAGGGGCTCTAACTATGGCTACACCTTC	CASANRGSNYGYTF	TRBV12-3/TRBV12-4	TRBJ1-2	TRBD1	few
TGTGCCAGCACTAGCGGTACCTACAATGAGCAGTTCTTC	CASTSGTYNEQFF	TRBV28	TRBJ2-1	TRBD2	.
TGTGCCAGCAGCCCCCTCCTGGGGGGCTCTGGAAACACCATATATTTT	CASSPLLGGSGNTIYF	TRBV7-2	TRBJ1-3	.	few
TGTGCCAGCAGTTTTAGGAGCGGGAGTCAAGAGACCCAGTACTTC	CASSFRSGSQETQYF	TRBV12-3/TRBV12-4	TRBJ2-5	TRBD2	.
TGTGCCAGCAGAGGGAGGGGACAGTTGGGCGGGGCCAACGTCCTGACTTTC	CASRGRGQLGGANVLTF	TRBV2	TRBJ2-6	.	few
TGCGCCAGCAGTGAAAGAGGGGATAGCAATCAGCCCCAGCATTTT	CASSERGDSNQPQHF	TRBV10-2	TRBJ1-5	.	many
TGTGCCAGCGGGGTGGGACTAGCGACCCGTCAGGAGACCCAGTACTTC	CASGVGLATRQETQYF	TRBV3-1	TRBJ2-5	TRBD2	few
TGTGCCAGCAGCTTATCGGTTAGCACTTCGGTGACCCAGTACTTC	CASSLSVSTSVTQYF	TRBV7-2	TRBJ2-5	.	many
TGTGCCACCAGCAAACGGGTTGGTCTAGTCGGCTCAGATACGCAGTATTTT	CATSKRVGLVGSDTQYF	TRBV3-1	TRBJ2-3	.	once
TGTGCCAGCAGGGGGAGGGGGTCTAACACCGGGGAGCTGTTTTTT	CASRGRGSNTGELFF	TRBV12-3/TRBV12-4	TRBJ2-2	.	many
TGTGCCAGCAGCTTGCGGTGGGGAGAGACCCAGTACTTC	CASSLRWGETQYF	TRBV5-6	TRBJ2-5	.	few
TGCAGCGTTGAAGGGTCAGGGAATGAGCAGTTCTTC	CSVEGSGNEQFF	TRBV29-1	TRBJ2-1	.	many
TGTGCCAGCAGGGGGGGGCTAAATAAAAACATTCAGTACTTC	CASRGGLNKNIQYF	TRBV6-1	TRBJ2-4	.	many
TGCAGCGTCGCACTAGCGGCCTACAATGAGCAGTTCTTC	CSVALAAYNEQFF	TRBV29-1	TRBJ2-1	TRBD2	few
TGCGCCAGCAGCTTGGAGGCAGCAGTAAAGACCCAGTACTTC	CASSLEAAVKTQYF	TRBV5-1	TRBJ2-5	.	few
TGCAGTGCTAGTAATCCAGCGGGGAAAGGAAATGAGCAGTTCTTC	CSASNPAGKGNEQFF	TRBV20-1	TRBJ2-1	TRBD2	.
TGTGCCAGCAGCCAAGATACCCGCAGAGCAGGCACCTACGAGCAGTACTTC	CASSQDTRRAGTYEQYF	TRBV14	TRBJ2-7	.	many
TGTGCCAGCAGTTTAGGGCAGTCCTCTGGAAACACCATATATTTT	CASSLGQSSGNTIYF	TRBV12-3/TRBV12-4	TRBJ1-3	.	few
TGTGCCAGCAGTGACTCAGCCAGCACAGATACGCAGTATTTT	CASSDSASTDTQYF	TRBV2	TRBJ2-3	.	many
TGTGCCAGCAGTTTACAGGGGATACCTGAAAAACTGTTTTTT	CASSLQGIPEKLFF	TRBV28	TRBJ1-4	.	.
TGCAGTGCTAGAGCCCCGGGTAGCGGGACTCGCGAGACCCAGTACTTC	CSARAPGSGTRETQYF	TRBV20-1	TRBJ2-5	TRBD2	.
TGTGCCAGCAGCCATCTCCGGGACAGACAAGAGACCCAGTACTTC	CASSHLRDRQETQYF	TRBV3-1	TRBJ2-5	TRBD1	many
TGCAGTGCAGGGAAACTAGCGGGAATCAATGAGCAGTTCTTC	CSAGKLAGINEQFF	TRBV20-1	TRBJ2-1	TRBD2	.
TGTGCCAGCAGTTTTAGGTCCGGACGAGAGACCCAGTACTTC	CASSFRSGRETQYF	TRBV27	TRBJ2-5	.	few
TGCGCCAGCAGCCAAGAAGGGGGTAGCGGGGGGTCCGGGGAGCTGTTTTTT	CASSQEGGSGGSGELFF	TRBV4-1	TRBJ2-2	TRBD2	.
TGTGCCATCAGTGAGTCGACCCGTAACGGGGAGACCCAGTACTTC	CAISESTRNGETQYF	TRBV10-3	TRBJ2-5	.	many
TGTGCCAGTAGTGCCTGGACTAGCGGAGCCCACAATGAGCAGTTCTTC	CASSAWTSGAHNEQFF	TRBV19	TRBJ2-1	TRBD2	.
TGTGCCAGCAGTCCCTTGGGGGGTCAGCCCCAGCATTTT	CASSPLGGQPQHF	TRBV28	TRBJ1-5	.	many
TGTGCCAGCAGCCCGAAGGTTGGGGGGGACGCCGGGGAGCTGTTTTTT	CASSPKVGGDAGELFF	TRBV7-9	TRBJ2-2	TRBD2	few
TGTGCCAGTAGTATTGGTCGGGGTGAGCAGTTCTTC	CASSIGRGEQFF	TRBV19	TRBJ2-1	.	.
TGTGCCAGCAGGCTCCAGGGGGCGGGAGGGTTAGATACGCAGTATTTT	CASRLQGAGGLDTQYF	TRBV6-1	TRBJ2-3	.	.
TGCAGCGTTGATCCAGGGACCCTTAACAATGAGCAGTTCTTC	CSVDPGTLNNEQFF	TRBV29-1	TRBJ2-1	.	.
TGTGCCAGCAGCTTGACGACAGCTGAGAACACTGAAGCTTTCTTT	CASSLTTAENTEAFF	TRBV7-8	TRBJ1-1	.	few
TGTGCCAGCAGCCAATGGACAGGGGCATTAATCGAGACCCAGTACTTC	CASSQWTGALIETQYF	TRBV14	TRBJ2-5	TRBD1	.
TGTGCCAGCAGACCCTCGGGACGGCCTGAAGCTTTCTTT	CASRPSGRPEAFF	TRBV12-3/TRBV12-4	TRBJ1-1	.	many
TGTGCCAGCATTAGGGGAGGGCCTAAAGATACGCAGTATTTT	CASIRGGPKDTQYF	TRBV28	TRBJ2-3	TRBD2	few
TGTGCCATCAGTCAGGCGGGACTAGCGGGCTCTCGCACAGATACGCAGTATTTT	CAISQAGLAGSRTDTQYF	TRBV10-3	TRBJ2-3	TRBD2	.
TGTGCCAGCAGTGAAGCGCTTGCAGCTTCCTACGAGCAGTACTTC	CASSEALAASYEQYF	TRBV2	TRBJ2-7	.	few
TGTGCCAGCAGCCAAGTGTTGACTACCTCAAAAAACATTCAGTACTTC	CASSQVLTTSKNIQYF	TRBV3-1	TRBJ2-4	.	.
TGCGCCAGCAGCCAGGCGATGAACACTGAAGCTTTCTTT	CASSQAMNTEAFF	TRBV5-1	TRBJ1-1	.	many
TGTGCCACCAGCAGAGATGGGACAGGGAGCAATGAGCAGTTCTTC	CATSRDGTGSNEQFF	TRBV15	TRBJ2-1	TRBD1	many
TGTGCCAGCAGCGCCACGGGACTAGCGGGAGAAGTTGAGCAGTTCTTC	CASSATGLAGEVEQFF	TRBV9	TRBJ2-1	TRBD2	.
TGCAGTGCAAGCCGTGCTTCACCCCTCCACTTT	CSASRASPLHF	TRBV20-1	TRBJ1-6	.	few
TGTGCCAGCACTATTTGGGACAAAGGCACTGAAGCTTTCTTT	CASTIWDKGTEAFF	TRBV2	TRBJ1-1	.	.
TGCGCCAGCAGCCAAGTCCTCCGCCACAGGGGGCCCAGCTCCTACGAGCAGTACTTC	CASSQVLRHRGPSSYEQYF	TRBV4-1	TRBJ2-7	TRBD1	many
TGCAGCGTGGGGTCGAGGGCGGGGCGAGATACGCAGTATTTT	CSVGSRAGRDTQYF	TRBV29-1	TRBJ2-3	.	few
TGCAGTGCTAGAGCACAGCCCCCGCGGCCCCAAGAGACCCAGTACTTC	CSARAQPPRPQETQYF	TRBV20-1	TRBJ2-5	.	few